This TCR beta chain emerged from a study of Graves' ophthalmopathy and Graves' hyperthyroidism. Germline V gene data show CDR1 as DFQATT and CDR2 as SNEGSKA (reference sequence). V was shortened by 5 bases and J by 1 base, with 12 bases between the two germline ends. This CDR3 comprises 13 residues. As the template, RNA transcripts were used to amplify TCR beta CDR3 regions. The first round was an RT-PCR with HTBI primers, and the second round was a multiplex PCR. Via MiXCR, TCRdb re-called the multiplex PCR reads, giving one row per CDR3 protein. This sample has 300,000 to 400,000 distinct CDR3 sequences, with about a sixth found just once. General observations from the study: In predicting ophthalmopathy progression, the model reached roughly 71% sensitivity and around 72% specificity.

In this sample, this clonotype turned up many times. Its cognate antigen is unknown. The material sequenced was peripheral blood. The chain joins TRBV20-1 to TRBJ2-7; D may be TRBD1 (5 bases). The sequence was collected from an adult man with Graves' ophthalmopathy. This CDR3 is CSALLDSSYEQYF. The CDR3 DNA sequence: TGCAGTGCTCTCCTCGACAGTTCCTACGAGCAGTACTTC.